This record covers a single T cell receptor beta chain. Its antigen remains unidentified. No base quality values were provided; no much bigger clone lies one nucleotide off. The instrument given in TCRdb is Illumina HiSeq 2500. Quantitative 5'-RACE with molecular barcodes was used to prepare TCR beta libraries. In the source study's methods: A new computational method based on a probabilistic model of VDJ rearrangement was used to identify disease-linked TCR variants. TCRdb passed the public sequencing reads through fastp at Q25 and MiXCR, retaining productive beta sequences. Each CDR3 protein gets just one entry, which takes the most common genes and DNA from the rows behind it. TCRdb, not the authors, supplied the V and J calls. Within this sample are 500,000 to 550,000 distinct CDR3 sequences, with about 12% of them counted one time only. Nearly 7% of the sample is held by the ten biggest clonotypes.

Reading from cysteine to phenylalanine, the CDR3 counts 14 amino acids. The sequence is cut down to CDR3 DNA, 42 bases in frame from base 1. As encoded in the germline V gene, CDR1 is ENHRY while CDR2 is SYGVKD. Trimming at the junction amounts to 3 bases on V and 6 bases on J, and the germline ends lie 11 bases apart. These data originate in a study of CD8 T cells in ankylosing spondylitis (dated by TCRdb to between 2016 and 2019). Broadly, across the study: The study profiled T cell receptor beta repertoires in healthy donors and ankylosing spondylitis patients to find disease-linked TCR variants. In total, the full study cohort was made up of 100 to 140 healthy donors and approximately 27 ankylosing spondylitis patients. Samples of peripheral blood were taken, and for ankylosing spondylitis patients, synovial fluid was collected as well.

Results the study describes overall, beyond this receptor: The disease-linked clones were reported to be significantly enriched in matched synovial fluid samples from ankylosing spondylitis patients. Some motif variants were previously reported in synovial fluid and blood of reactive arthritis patients, suggesting common disease-initiation mechanisms. A TCR beta motif made up of several highly homologous amino acid variants appeared to be characteristic of blood from ankylosing spondylitis patients. The disease-linked clones had a CD8+ phenotype and were found at relatively low frequencies in peripheral blood.

This TCR was recovered from a male donor with ankylosing spondylitis. In this chain, TRBV10-3 is recombined with TRBJ2-2; too little of a D gene remains to name it. Sequenced: blood, either unsorted or a sorted T cell fraction (not recorded which). The DNA sequence reads TGTGCCATCAGTGACTTAGGAGAGGCCGGGGAGCTGTTTTTT. This gives the protein CAISDLGEAGELFF.